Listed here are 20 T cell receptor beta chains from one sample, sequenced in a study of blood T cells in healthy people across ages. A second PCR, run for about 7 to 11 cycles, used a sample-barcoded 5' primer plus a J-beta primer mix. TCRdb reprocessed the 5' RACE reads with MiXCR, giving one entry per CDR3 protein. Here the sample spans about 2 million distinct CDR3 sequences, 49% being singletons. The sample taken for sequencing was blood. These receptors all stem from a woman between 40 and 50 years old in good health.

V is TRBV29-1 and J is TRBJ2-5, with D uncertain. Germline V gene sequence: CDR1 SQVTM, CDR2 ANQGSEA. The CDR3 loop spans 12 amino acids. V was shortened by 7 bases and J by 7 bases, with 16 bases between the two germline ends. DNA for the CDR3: TGCAGCGCGGATGGACCGAGTTTGACCCAGTACTTC. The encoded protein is CSADGPSLTQYF.

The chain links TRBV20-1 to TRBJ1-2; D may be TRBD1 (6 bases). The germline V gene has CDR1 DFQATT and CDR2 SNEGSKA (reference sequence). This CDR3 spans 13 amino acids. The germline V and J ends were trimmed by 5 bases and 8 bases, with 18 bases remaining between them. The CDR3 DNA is TGCAGTGCTGAGGCAGGGGTCCTCGGGGGCTACACCTTC. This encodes CSAEAGVLGGYTF.

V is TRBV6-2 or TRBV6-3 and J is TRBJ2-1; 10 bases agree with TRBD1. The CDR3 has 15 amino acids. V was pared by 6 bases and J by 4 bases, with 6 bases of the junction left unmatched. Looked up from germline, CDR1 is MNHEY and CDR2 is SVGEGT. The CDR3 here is CASSKGDRGYNEQFF. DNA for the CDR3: TGTGCCAGCAGCAAGGGGGACAGGGGATACAATGAGCAGTTCTTC.

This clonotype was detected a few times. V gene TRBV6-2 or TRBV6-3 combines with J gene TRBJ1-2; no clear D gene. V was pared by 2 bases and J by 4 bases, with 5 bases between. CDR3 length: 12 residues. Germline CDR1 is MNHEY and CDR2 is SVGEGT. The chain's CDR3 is CASSYKTYGYTF. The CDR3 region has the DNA TGTGCCAGCAGTTACAAGACCTATGGCTACACCTTC.

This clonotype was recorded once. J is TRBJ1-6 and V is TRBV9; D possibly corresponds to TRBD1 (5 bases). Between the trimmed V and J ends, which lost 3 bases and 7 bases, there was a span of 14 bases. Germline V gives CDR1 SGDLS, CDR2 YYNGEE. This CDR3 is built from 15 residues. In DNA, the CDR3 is TGTGCCAGCAGCGCCGCCGGGACGGAGAATTCACCCCTCCACTTT. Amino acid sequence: CASSAAGTENSPLHF.

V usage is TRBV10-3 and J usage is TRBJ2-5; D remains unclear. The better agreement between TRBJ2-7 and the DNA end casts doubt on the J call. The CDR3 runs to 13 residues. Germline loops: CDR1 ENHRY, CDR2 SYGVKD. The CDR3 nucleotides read TGTGCCACTAAAGACCTAGGGACCTACGAGCAGTACTTC. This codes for CATKDLGTYEQYF.

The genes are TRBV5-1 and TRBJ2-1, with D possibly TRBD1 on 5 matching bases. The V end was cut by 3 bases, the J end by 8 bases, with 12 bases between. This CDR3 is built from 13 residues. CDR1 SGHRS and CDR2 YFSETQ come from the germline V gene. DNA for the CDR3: TGCGCCAGCAGCTGGGGCTCGTGGGATGAGCAGTTCTTC. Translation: CASSWGSWDEQFF. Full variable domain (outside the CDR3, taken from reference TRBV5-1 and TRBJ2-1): KAGVTQTPRYLIKTRGQQVTLSCSPISGHRSVSWYQQTPGQGLQFLFEYFSETQRNKGNFPGRFSGRQFSNSRSEMNVSTLELGDSALYLCASSWGSWDEQFFGPGTRLTVL.

The CDR3 nucleotides read TGTGCCAGCAACCCCTTCGATGAGCAGTTCTTC. It codes for CASNPFDEQFF. The rearrangement joins TRBV11-2 to TRBJ2-1; no reliable D call. Germline V gene sequence: CDR1 SGHAT, CDR2 FQNNGV. V was trimmed by 7 bases and J by 8 bases, leaving 9 bases between them. The CDR3 sequence is 11 residues long.

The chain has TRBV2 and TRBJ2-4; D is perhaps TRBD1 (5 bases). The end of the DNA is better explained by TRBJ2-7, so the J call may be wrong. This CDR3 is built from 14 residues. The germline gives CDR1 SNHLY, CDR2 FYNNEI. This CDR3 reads CASRTANLGHEQYF. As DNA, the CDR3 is TGTGCCAGCAGGACAGCTAATCTAGGTCACGAGCAGTACTTC.

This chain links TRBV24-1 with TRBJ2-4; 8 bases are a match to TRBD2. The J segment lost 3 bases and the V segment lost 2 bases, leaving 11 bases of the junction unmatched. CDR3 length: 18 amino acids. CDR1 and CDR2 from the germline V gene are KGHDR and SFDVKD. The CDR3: CATSDSTPGGEGKNIQYF. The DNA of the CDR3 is TGTGCCACCAGTGATTCCACGCCGGGGGGGGAAGGCAAAAACATTCAGTACTTC.

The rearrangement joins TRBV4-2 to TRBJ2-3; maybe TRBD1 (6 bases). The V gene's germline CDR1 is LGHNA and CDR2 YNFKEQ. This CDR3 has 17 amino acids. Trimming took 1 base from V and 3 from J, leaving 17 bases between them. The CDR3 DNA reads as TGTGCCAGCAGCCAAGGGGTTGGACAGTCACCGACAGATACGCAGTATTTT. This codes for CASSQGVGQSPTDTQYF.

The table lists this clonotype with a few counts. Here the CDR3 reads CASMARGAGANVLTF. CDR3 DNA sequence: TGTGCCAGCATGGCCCGAGGGGCTGGGGCCAACGTCCTGACTTTC. The chain combines TRBV6-5 with TRBJ2-6; D may correspond to TRBD1 or TRBD2 (5 bases each). CDR1 and CDR2 from the germline V gene are MNHEY and SVGAGI. V lost 7 bases and J 2 bases, leaving 12 bases between the germline ends. This CDR3 is built from 15 residues.

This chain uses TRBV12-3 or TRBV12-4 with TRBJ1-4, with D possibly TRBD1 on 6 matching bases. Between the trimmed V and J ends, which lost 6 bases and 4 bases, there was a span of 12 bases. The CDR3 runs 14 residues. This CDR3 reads CASRATGLNEKLFF. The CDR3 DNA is TGTGCCAGCAGGGCGACAGGCCTTAATGAAAAACTGTTTTTT.

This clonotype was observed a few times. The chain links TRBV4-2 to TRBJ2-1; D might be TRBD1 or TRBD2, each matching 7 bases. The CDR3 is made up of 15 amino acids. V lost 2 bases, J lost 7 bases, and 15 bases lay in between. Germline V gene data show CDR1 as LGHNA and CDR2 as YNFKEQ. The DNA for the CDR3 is TGTGCCAGCAGCCAATGGGAGGGGGCTGGTAATGAGCAGTTCTTC. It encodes CASSQWEGAGNEQFF.

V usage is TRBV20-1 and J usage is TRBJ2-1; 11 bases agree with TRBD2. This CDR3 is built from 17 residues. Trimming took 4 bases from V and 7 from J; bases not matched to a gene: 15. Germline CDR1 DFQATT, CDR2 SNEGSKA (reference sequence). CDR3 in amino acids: CSANRLSGGAIRNEQFF. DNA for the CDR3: TGCAGTGCTAACCGGCTTAGCGGGGGGGCAATTAGGAATGAGCAGTTCTTC.

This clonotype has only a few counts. The CDR3 coding sequence is TGCGCCAGCAGCCGCGTGGCAAATACCTACGAGCAGTACTTC. Translation: CASSRVANTYEQYF. The chain recombines TRBV5-1 with TRBJ2-7; D gene ambiguous. Trimming shortened V by 4 bases and J by 2 bases, and 13 bases separated the two germline ends. The CDR3 totals 14 residues. Germline CDR1 reads SGHRS; CDR2 reads YFSETQ.

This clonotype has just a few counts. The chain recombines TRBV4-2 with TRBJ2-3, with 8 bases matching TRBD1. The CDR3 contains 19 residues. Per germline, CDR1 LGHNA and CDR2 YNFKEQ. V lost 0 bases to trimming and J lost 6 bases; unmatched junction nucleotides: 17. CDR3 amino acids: CASSQDSGQGASSSDTQYF. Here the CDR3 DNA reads TGTGCCAGCAGCCAAGATTCGGGGCAGGGGGCATCATCCAGTGATACGCAGTATTTT.

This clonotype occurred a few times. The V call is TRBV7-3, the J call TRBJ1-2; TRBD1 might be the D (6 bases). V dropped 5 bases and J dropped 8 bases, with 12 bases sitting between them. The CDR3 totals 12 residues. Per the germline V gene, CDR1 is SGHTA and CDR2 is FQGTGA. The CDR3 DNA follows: TGTGCCAGCAGCCCACAGGGAAACGGCTACACCTTC. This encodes CASSPQGNGYTF.

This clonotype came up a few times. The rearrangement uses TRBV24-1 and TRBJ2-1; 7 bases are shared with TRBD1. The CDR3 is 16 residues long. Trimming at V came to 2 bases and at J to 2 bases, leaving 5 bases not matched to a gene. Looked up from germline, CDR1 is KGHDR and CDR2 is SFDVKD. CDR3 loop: CATSDSTGLTYNEQFF. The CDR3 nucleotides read TGTGCCACCAGTGATTCGACAGGGCTCACCTACAATGAGCAGTTCTTC.

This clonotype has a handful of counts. CDR3 nucleotides: TGTGCCACCAGCAGAGATGCCGGCCCCGTGGATACGCAGTATTTT. Its translation: CATSRDAGPVDTQYF. This chain joins TRBV15 and TRBJ2-3; D gene ambiguous. Between the trimmed V and J ends, which lost 0 bases and 6 bases, there was a span of 13 bases. Germline V CDR1 and CDR2: LNHNV, YYDKDF (reference sequence). This CDR3 contains 15 residues. Based on the CDR3 plus reference TRBV15 and TRBJ2-3, the full variable domain is DAMVIQNPRYQVTQFGKPVTLSCSQTLNHNVMYWYQQKSSQAPKLLFHYYDKDFNNEADTPDNFQSRRPNTSFCFLDIRSPGLGDTAMYLCATSRDAGPVDTQYFGPGTRLTVL.